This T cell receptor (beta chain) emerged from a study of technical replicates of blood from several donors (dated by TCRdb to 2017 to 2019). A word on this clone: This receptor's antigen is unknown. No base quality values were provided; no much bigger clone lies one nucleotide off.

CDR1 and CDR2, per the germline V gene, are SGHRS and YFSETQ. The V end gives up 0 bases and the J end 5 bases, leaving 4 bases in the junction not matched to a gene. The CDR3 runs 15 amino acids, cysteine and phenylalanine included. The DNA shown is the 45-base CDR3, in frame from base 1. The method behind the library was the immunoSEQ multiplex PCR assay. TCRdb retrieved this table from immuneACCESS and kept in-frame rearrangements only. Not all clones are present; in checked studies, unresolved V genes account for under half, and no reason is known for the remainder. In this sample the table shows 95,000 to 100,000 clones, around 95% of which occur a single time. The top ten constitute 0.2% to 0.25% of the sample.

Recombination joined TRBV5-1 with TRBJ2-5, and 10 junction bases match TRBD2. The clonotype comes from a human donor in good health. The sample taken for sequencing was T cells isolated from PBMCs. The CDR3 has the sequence CASSLASGSHETQYF. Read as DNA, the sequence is TGCGCCAGCAGCTTGGCTAGCGGGAGTCATGAGACCCAGTACTTC.